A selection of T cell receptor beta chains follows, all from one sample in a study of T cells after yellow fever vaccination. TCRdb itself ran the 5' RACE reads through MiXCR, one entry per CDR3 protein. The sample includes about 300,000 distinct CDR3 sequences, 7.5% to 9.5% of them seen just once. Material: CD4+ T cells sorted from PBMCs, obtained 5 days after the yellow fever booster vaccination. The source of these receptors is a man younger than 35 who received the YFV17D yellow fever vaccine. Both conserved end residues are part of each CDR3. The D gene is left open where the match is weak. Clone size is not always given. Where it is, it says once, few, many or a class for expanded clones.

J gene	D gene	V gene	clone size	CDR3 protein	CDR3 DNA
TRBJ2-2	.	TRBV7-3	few	CASSWASYTGELFF	TGTGCCAGCAGCTGGGCCAGTTACACCGGGGAGCTGTTTTTT
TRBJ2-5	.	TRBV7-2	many	CASTSPGPQETQYF	TGTGCCAGCACCTCGCCTGGCCCGCAGGAGACCCAGTACTTC
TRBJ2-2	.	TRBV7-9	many	CASSPETDPRLIGELFF	TGTGCCAGCAGCCCCGAGACAGATCCAAGATTGATCGGGGAGCTGTTTTTT
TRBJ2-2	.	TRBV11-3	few	CASSPWGNTGELFF	TGTGCCAGCAGCCCTTGGGGGAACACCGGGGAGCTGTTTTTT
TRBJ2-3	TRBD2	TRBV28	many	CAIQRGGTDTQYF	TGTGCCATTCAGCGGGGGGGCACAGATACGCAGTATTTT
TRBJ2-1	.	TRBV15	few	CATSRDQLRGYNEQFF	TGTGCCACCAGCAGAGATCAACTAAGGGGTTACAATGAGCAGTTCTTC
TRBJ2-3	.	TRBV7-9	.	CASSFPLVGGQQDTQYF	TGTGCCAGCAGCTTTCCTCTTGTCGGGGGGCAGCAAGATACGCAGTATTTT
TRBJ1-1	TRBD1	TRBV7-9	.	CASSPRQGGPEAFF	TGTGCCAGCAGCCCCAGACAGGGTGGTCCGGAAGCTTTCTTT
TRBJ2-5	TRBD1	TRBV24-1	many	CATSDSGTGIYF	TGTGCCACCAGTGATTCAGGGACAGGGATATACTTC
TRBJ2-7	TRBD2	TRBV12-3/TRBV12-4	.	CASRETSGGTGEQYF	TGTGCCAGCAGAGAAACTAGCGGGGGGACGGGGGAGCAGTACTTC
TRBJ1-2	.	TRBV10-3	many	CATSREMGTDGYTF	TGTGCCACCAGCCGTGAGATGGGGACCGATGGCTACACCTTC
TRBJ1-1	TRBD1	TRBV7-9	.	CASSLGTGRKVPEAFF	TGTGCCAGCAGCTTAGGGACAGGGAGAAAGGTGCCTGAAGCTTTCTTT
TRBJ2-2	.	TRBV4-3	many	CASSQEGGTRNTGELFF	TGCGCCAGCAGCCAAGAAGGGGGGACAAGAAACACCGGGGAGCTGTTTTTT
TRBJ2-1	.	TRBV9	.	CASSRQNEQFF	TGTGCCAGCAGTAGGCAAAATGAGCAGTTCTTC
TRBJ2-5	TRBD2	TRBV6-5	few	CASSYSGLAGRETQYF	TGTGCCAGCAGTTACTCCGGCCTAGCGGGGAGGGAGACCCAGTACTTC
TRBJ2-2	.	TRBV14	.	CASSQDSGTVYTGELFF	TGTGCCAGCAGCCAAGATAGCGGGACAGTGTACACCGGGGAGCTGTTTTTT
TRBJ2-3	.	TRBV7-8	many	CASSFQTDTQYF	TGTGCCAGCAGCTTTCAAACAGATACGCAGTATTTT
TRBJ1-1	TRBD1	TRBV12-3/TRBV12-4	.	CASGLTGGTEAFF	TGTGCCAGCGGTCTGACAGGGGGCACTGAAGCTTTCTTT
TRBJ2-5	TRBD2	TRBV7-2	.	CASSLAPGSSGGTQETQYF	TGTGCCAGCAGCTTAGCCCCGGGGAGTAGCGGGGGGACCCAAGAGACCCAGTACTTC
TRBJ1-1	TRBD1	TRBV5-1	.	CASSFTGGSGSTEAFF	TGCGCCAGCAGCTTTACAGGGGGCTCTGGAAGCACTGAAGCTTTCTTT
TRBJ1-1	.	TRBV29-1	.	CSVEGWYPNTEAFF	TGCAGCGTTGAGGGGTGGTATCCGAACACTGAAGCTTTCTTT
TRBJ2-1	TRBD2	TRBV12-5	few	CASGPPLAGVRSEQFF	TGTGCTAGTGGTCCTCCCCTAGCGGGGGTTAGGAGCGAGCAGTTCTTC
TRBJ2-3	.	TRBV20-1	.	CSGSSRASGTDTQYF	TGCAGTGGTAGTTCTAGGGCTAGCGGCACAGATACGCAGTATTTT
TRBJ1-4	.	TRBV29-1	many	CSGRNWGEKLFF	TGCAGCGGGCGGAACTGGGGTGAAAAACTGTTTTTT
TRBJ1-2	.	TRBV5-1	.	CASSLEMGQNYGYTF	TGCGCCAGCAGCTTGGAGATGGGCCAGAACTATGGCTACACCTTC
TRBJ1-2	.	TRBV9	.	CASSVGQPSNYGYTF	TGTGCCAGCAGCGTAGGGCAGCCAAGTAACTATGGCTACACCTTC
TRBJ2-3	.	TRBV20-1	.	CSANPGGSGTDTQYF	TGCAGTGCTAACCCGGGTGGAAGCGGCACAGATACGCAGTATTTT
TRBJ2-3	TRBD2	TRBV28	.	CASNGLAAGTDTQYF	TGTGCCAGCAACGGACTAGCAGCGGGCACAGATACGCAGTATTTT
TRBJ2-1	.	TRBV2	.	CASSEISTADEQFF	TGTGCCAGCAGTGAAATTAGTACTGCGGATGAGCAGTTCTTC
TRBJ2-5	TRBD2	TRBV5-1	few	CASSSGLRVETQYF	TGCGCCAGCAGCTCGGGACTACGTGTGGAGACCCAGTACTTC
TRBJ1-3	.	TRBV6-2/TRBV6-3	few	CASSSGRPFSGNTIYF	TGTGCCAGCAGTTCAGGGAGACCCTTCTCTGGAAACACCATATATTTT
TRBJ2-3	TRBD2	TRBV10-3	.	CAISGTNSRGADTQYF	TGTGCCATCAGTGGTACCAACAGTCGGGGGGCAGATACGCAGTATTTT
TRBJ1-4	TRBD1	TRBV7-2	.	CASSGQGSYGEKLFF	TGTGCCAGCAGTGGACAGGGCTCGTATGGTGAAAAACTGTTTTTT
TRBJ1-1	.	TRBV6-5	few	CASSYKGAAFF	TGTGCCAGCAGTTACAAGGGAGCAGCTTTCTTT
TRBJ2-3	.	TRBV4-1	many	CASSQEGGTVGDTQYF	TGCGCCAGCAGCCAAGAAGGGGGGACAGTAGGAGATACGCAGTATTTT
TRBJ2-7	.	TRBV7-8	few	CASSYQQAYEQYF	TGTGCCAGCAGCTACCAACAGGCTTACGAGCAGTACTTC
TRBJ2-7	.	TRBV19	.	CASSIQRALYYEQYF	TGTGCCAGTAGTATTCAGAGGGCCCTTTACTACGAGCAGTACTTC